This T cell receptor beta chain was recorded in a study of blood T cell repertoires in COVID-19. Study-wide background: PBMCs, B-cell-depleted T cells, or T cells provided the cDNA or gDNA that made up the material.

In the source study's methods: The authors estimated nucleated cell counts from reference gene primer amplification. Sequenced by immunoSEQ multiplex PCR; TCRdb stores in-frame clones only, minus some. The V and J calls and clone size come from that table; D and trimming were worked out from the DNA. Of 210,000 or so clones in the sample, over 75% were seen once. The J segment lost 4 bases and the V segment lost 7 bases, leaving 8 bases of the junction unmatched. This CDR3 has 15 amino acids. Germline V gene sequence: CDR1 MDHEN, CDR2 SYDVKM. The sequence was obtained from a man aged 35 to 55 with active or convalescent COVID-19. The V call is TRBV28, the J call TRBJ2-2; 8 bases are shared with TRBD2. The sample taken for sequencing was peripheral blood. CDR3 DNA: TGTGCCAGCAAGACACTAGCGGCCTCCACCGGGGAGCTGTTTTTT. Its protein product is CASKTLAASTGELFF.